This T cell receptor (beta chain) was documented in a study of T cell clonality in common variable immunodeficiency. General study results and limits: The cause of increased CVID clonality remains unclear without subpopulation sequencing. CVID subjects shared fewer TCRbeta clones than healthy controls did. Reportedly, TCR beta sequences from common variable immunodeficiency showed fewer deletions and N-nucleotide insertions.

Reduced serum IgG, IgA and/or IgM plus specific antibody deficiency defined CVID. CVID subjects had received replacement immunoglobulin for at least one year. The J segment lost 3 bases and the V segment lost 6 bases, leaving 11 bases of the junction unmatched. The CDR3 contains 16 residues. CDR1 and CDR2 from the germline V gene are KGHSH and LQKENI. TCRdb's table, derived via immunoSEQ multiplex PCR, lists solely in-frame clones and lacks some. The ten top clones account for around 3.8%, within a sample of 6,500 to 8,500 clones. With regard to this clone: The antigen remains unidentified. The read ends 3 residues early relative to the CDR3; the germline J gene fills the gap.

The sequenced sample was peripheral blood mononuclear cells. This TCR was recovered from a human donor with common variable immunodeficiency. The chain has TRBV18 and TRBJ1-1, with TRBD1 matching 9 bases. The CDR3 protein is CASSSDRGMGDTEAFF. Partial CDR3 DNA: TGTGCCAGCTCGTCGGACAGGGGCATGGGGGACACTGAA.